The rows below give T cell receptor beta chains drawn from one sample of a study of cytomegalovirus exposure and HLA in healthy donors. Assay: immunoSEQ multiplex PCR; the TCRdb copy retains only in-frame clones and omits some. The sample carries some 200,000 clones, approximately 84% recorded once. Sequencing was carried out using PBMCs. The source is a female donor in good health and CMV-seronegative. CDR3s include the opening cysteine and the closing phenylalanine or tryptophan. The D gene is left open where the match is weak.

d_gene | v_gene | CDR3aa
- | TRBV4-2 | CASSQGGSSGANVLTF
- | TRBV5-4 | CASSFETAREAFF
- | TRBV30 | CAWSVHPRGQDGYTF
TRBD2 | TRBV27 | CASSPTSGPTGELFF
TRBD1 | TRBV2 | CASRDRDDKNIQYF
- | TRBV7-2 | CASSFGLGGDTQYF
TRBD2 | TRBV5-3 | CARRSTSGSYEQYF
- | TRBV10-2 | CASSESMRETQYF
TRBD2 | TRBV7-7 | CASSLRTSGDPRFF
TRBD1 | TRBV30 | CAWGQGRDGYTF
- | TRBV15 | CATSPLPIDRRQPQHF
TRBD1 | TRBV28 | CASSLARDRLDQETQYF
TRBD1 | TRBV28 | CASSSPDRDNEQFF
TRBD1 | TRBV7-7 | CASRPDRRGEQYF
- | TRBV5-1 | CASSPGSLAYNEQFF
- | TRBV5-5 | CASSLGSANQPQHF
- | TRBV7-8 | CASSPPQGPYEQYF
- | TRBV5-6 | CASSRTAYEQYF
TRBD2 | TRBV30 | CASLRGAGGETQYF
TRBD1 | TRBV19 | CASSFLDRVDSPLHF
- | TRBV9 | CASSVRDVHNEQFF
TRBD1 | TRBV27 | CASSLRTGASSYNSPLHF
TRBD2 | TRBV7-9 | CASQAAGGSYEQYF
- | TRBV9 | CASSEGGQVTYNEQFF
- | TRBV27 | CASSFGPGASYEQYF
TRBD2 | TRBV7-8 | CASSFGTASGQETQYF
- | TRBV7-9 | CASSPEWSNEQFF
TRBD1 | TRBV27 | CASSSQGRNTEAFF
- | TRBV5-4 | CASSLGSYTEAFF
- | TRBV2 | CASSYDSRYNSPLHF
- | TRBV4-2 | CASSLQASYNEQFF
- | TRBV27 | CASTLPSLAKNIQYF
TRBD1 | TRBV6-6 | CASSYGQGRLEAFF
- | TRBV13 | CASSLIQRPADTQYF
TRBD1 | TRBV19 | CASSRTGIFYEQYF
TRBD1 | TRBV2 | CASSAGGFDRADTEAFF
- | TRBV13 | CASSSRRTDGNTEAFF
- | TRBV5-1 | CASSLLGGIGNTEAFF
- | TRBV5-5 | CASSLGQGGRVRNQPQHF
- | TRBV9 | CASSVGGQLANYGYTF
- | TRBV9 | CASSESGDSYEQYF
- | TRBV7-9 | CASSLYSEQFF
TRBD2 | TRBV9 | CASSVVLAGGPNTGELFF